The 15 T cell receptor beta chains reported below all come from one sample, sequenced in a study of T cell responses to AZD1222 COVID-19 vaccine. The method was immunoSEQ multiplex PCR; TCRdb's version includes in-frame clones alone and lacks a portion of them. This table holds fewer than 100,000 clones, 70% to 90% found once. The sample here was peripheral blood, taken on day 0 of AZD1222 vaccination. The receptors were gathered from an adult in good health.

The chain employs TRBV9 and TRBJ1-2; a possible D gene is TRBD1 (6 bases). The V and J ends lost 0 bases and 0 bases respectively, with 15 bases between them. This CDR3 spans 17 amino acids. Germline V gene data show CDR1 as SGDLS and CDR2 as YYNGEE. Written as DNA, the CDR3 is TGTGCCAGCAGCGTAGAGGGGGGGCGAGGTCCTAACTATGGCTACACCTTC. Translation gives CASSVEGGRGPNYGYTF.

This sequence joins TRBV5-4 and TRBJ1-6; D perhaps matches TRBD1 (6 bases). The V end lost 0 bases, the J end lost 9 bases, and 16 bases lay between the germline ends. The CDR3 loop spans 16 amino acids. The germline V gene encodes CDR1 SGHNT and CDR2 YYREEE (reference sequence). This CDR3 is CASSLDIDRSSSPLHF. CDR3 DNA sequence: TGTGCCAGCAGCTTGGATATTGACAGGTCATCTTCACCCCTCCACTTT.

The chain recombines TRBV7-6 with TRBJ1-6; no reliable D call. V shed 6 bases and J shed 5 bases, with 17 bases lying between them. The germline CDR1 and CDR2 sequences are SGHVS and FNYEAQ. The CDR3 has 16 amino acids. The CDR3 spells CASSPLRSTDNSPLHF. The CDR3 region has the DNA TGTGCCAGCAGTCCCCTCAGGAGCACTGATAATTCACCCCTCCACTTT.

This clone has more than one count but fewer than ten. This sequence joins TRBV7-9 and TRBJ2-7; D unresolved. The CDR3 covers 14 residues. V lost 4 bases, J lost 0 bases, and 10 bases lay in between. Germline V gives CDR1 SEHNR, CDR2 FQNEAQ (reference sequence). The CDR3 loop reads CASSSLLSSYEQYF. The DNA for the CDR3 is TGTGCCAGCAGCTCCTTACTAAGCTCCTACGAGCAGTACTTC. Looking up the rest from reference TRBV7-9 and TRBJ2-7 gives the full variable domain: DTGVSQNPRHKITKRGQNVTFRCDPISEHNRLYWYRQTLGQGPEFLTYFQNEAQLEKSRLLSDRFSAERPKGSFSTLEIQRTEQGDSAMYLCASSSLLSSYEQYFGPGTRLTVT.

The chain is built from TRBV7-2 and TRBJ2-1, with D unclear. CDR1 and CDR2 (germline): SGHTA, FQGNSA. This CDR3 spans 15 amino acids. With 4 bases removed from V and 0 bases from J, the gap between germline ends came to 10 bases. The CDR3 protein is CASSSGTNSYNEQFF. CDR3 sequence (DNA): TGTGCCAGCAGCTCGGGCACCAACTCCTACAATGAGCAGTTCTTC.

The chain combines TRBV6-5 with TRBJ1-3; D remains ambiguous. The CDR3 consists of 16 residues. The V end lost 4 bases, the J end lost 4 bases, and 17 bases lay between the germline ends. In germline, CDR1 is MNHEY, CDR2 SVGAGI. The CDR3 sequence is CASSSRSRPKGNTIYF. The CDR3 bases are TGTGCCAGCAGTTCTCGGTCGCGGCCCAAAGGAAACACCATATATTTT.

In this sample, this clone turned up a few times. The CDR3 coding sequence is TGTGCCAGCAGTGAGGGACCGGGAACCTACGAGCAGTACTTC. It specifies CASSEGPGTYEQYF. This chain joins TRBV6-4 and TRBJ2-7; TRBD1 or TRBD2 may be the D gene (5 bases each). Trimming took 3 bases from V and 2 from J, leaving 11 bases between them. CDR3 length: 14 amino acids. Germline CDR1 is MRHNA and CDR2 is SNTAGT.

The chain couples TRBV12-3 or TRBV12-4 to TRBJ1-2, with D perhaps TRBD1 (5 bases). The CDR3 is made up of 13 amino acids. Between the trimmed V and J ends, which lost 6 bases and 2 bases, there was a span of 10 bases. CDR3 bases: TGTGCCAGCAGGAACGGGGGGAACTATGGCTACACCTTC. Residues: CASRNGGNYGYTF.

The chain carries TRBV6-2 or TRBV6-3 and TRBJ2-2, with D unclear. Germline-derived CDR1 and CDR2 are MNHEY and SVGEGT. The germline V and J ends were trimmed by 8 bases and 16 bases, with 17 bases remaining between them. The CDR3 length is 11 residues. The CDR3 sequence: CASRLSTVAFF. The CDR3 bases are TGTGCCAGCCGCCTCTCGACGGTTGCGTTTTTT.

The chain couples TRBV10-2 to TRBJ2-7; perhaps TRBD2 as D (5 bases). This CDR3 region has 13 residues. The ends were cut back, 2 bases at V and 1 base at J, with 6 bases in the middle. Looked up from germline, CDR1 is WSHSY and CDR2 is SAAADI. The CDR3 loop is CASSEQRSYEQYF. As DNA, the CDR3 is TGCGCCAGCAGTGAGCAGCGGTCCTACGAGCAGTACTTC.

This clone appeared a single time. The genes are TRBV27 and TRBJ2-1, with 8 bases that match TRBD2. The CDR3 spans 17 residues. CDR1 is MNHEY and CDR2 is SMNVEV in the germline V gene (reference sequence). Trimming took 2 bases from V and 4 from J; bases not matched to a gene: 10. CDR3 coding DNA: TGTGCCAGCAGTTTAACCTCCCCCCGGGGGGGATACAATGAGCAGTTCTTC. This sequence encodes CASSLTSPRGGYNEQFF.

V and J are TRBV27 and TRBJ2-7; D gene ambiguous. CDR3 length: 14 amino acids. Trimming took off 6 bases at V and 2 bases at J, with 14 bases between the two ends. From germline, CDR1 is MNHEY and CDR2 SMNVEV (reference sequence). The CDR3 loop is CASSLRVEPYEQYF. The CDR3, as DNA: TGTGCCAGCAGCCTACGCGTAGAACCCTACGAGCAGTACTTC.

The chain links TRBV4-3 to TRBJ1-3; possibly TRBD1 for D (6 bases). CDR1 and CDR2 from the germline V gene are LGHNA and YSLEER. The CDR3 consists of 17 residues. Trimming shortened V by 1 base and J by 4 bases, and 17 bases separated the two germline ends. CDR3 protein: CASSQVVGLQGGNTIYF. The CDR3, as DNA: TGCGCCAGCAGCCAAGTCGTAGGGCTCCAGGGGGGAAACACCATATATTTT.

This sequence joins TRBV7-2 and TRBJ2-2; D is unclear. Trimming stripped 3 bases from V and 7 bases from J, with 9 bases between. The germline V gene has CDR1 SGHTA and CDR2 FQGNSA. This CDR3 comprises 13 residues. CDR3 sequence: CASSFGLGGELFF. CDR3 nucleotides: TGTGCCAGCAGCTTCGGGCTTGGCGGGGAGCTGTTTTTT.

The chain carries TRBV29-1 and TRBJ2-4; weak D call: TRBD2 (6 bases). The ends were cut back, 7 bases at V and 11 bases at J, with 24 bases in the middle. CDR3 length: 14 amino acids. Germline assignment: CDR1 SQVTM and CDR2 ANQGSEA. The DNA of the CDR3 is TGCAGCGCCGAGGAGGGGCGGCAGTCTAGGGTTCAGTACTTC. Translation: CSAEEGRQSRVQYF.